This T cell receptor (beta chain) was sequenced during a study of OX40 agonist ivuxolimab in advanced cancers. Study-wide context: A male proportion of 82.7% was recorded, with mean age approximately 57 years and range about 23 to 80. Study outcomes and limitations: At doses 0.1 to 3.0 mg/kg, CD4+ and CD8+ clones expanded. CD8+ T cells showed, on average, more clonal expansion than CD4+ cells.

The table came from immunoSEQ multiplex PCR; TCRdb's copy has only in-frame clones and leaves some out. The table has 40,000 to 55,000 clones, approximately 90% seen once. Remarks on this clone: The target antigen is unknown. At one of its ends the junction is not consistent with the germline gene, which may arise from a read error.

Germline V gene data show CDR1 as GTSNPN and CDR2 as SVGIG (reference sequence). CDR3 length equals 13 residues. This sequence was found in an adult with an advanced solid tumor such as melanoma, head and neck, liver or kidney cancer. V usage is TRBV30 and J usage is TRBJ2-1, with 7 bases identical to TRBD2. The sequenced sample was CD4+ or CD8+ T cells sorted from blood, obtained in a trial of the OX40 agonist ivuxolimab. DNA for the CDR3: TGTGCCCGGAGGGCACGGGGGGTCGATGAGCAGTTCTTC. Its translation is CARRARGVDEQFF.